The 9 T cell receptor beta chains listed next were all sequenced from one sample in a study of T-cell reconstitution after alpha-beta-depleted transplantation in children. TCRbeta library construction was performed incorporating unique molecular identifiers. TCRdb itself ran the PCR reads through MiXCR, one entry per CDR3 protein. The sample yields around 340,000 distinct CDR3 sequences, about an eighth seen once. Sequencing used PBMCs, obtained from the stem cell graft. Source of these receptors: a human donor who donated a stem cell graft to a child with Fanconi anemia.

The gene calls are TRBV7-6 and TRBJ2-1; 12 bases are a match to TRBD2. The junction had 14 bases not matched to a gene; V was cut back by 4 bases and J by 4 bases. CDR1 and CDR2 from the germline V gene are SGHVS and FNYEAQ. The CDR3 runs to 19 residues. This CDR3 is CASSSMTSGGPVKYNEQFF. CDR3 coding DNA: TGTGCCAGCAGCTCAATGACTAGCGGGGGTCCAGTTAAATACAATGAGCAGTTCTTC.

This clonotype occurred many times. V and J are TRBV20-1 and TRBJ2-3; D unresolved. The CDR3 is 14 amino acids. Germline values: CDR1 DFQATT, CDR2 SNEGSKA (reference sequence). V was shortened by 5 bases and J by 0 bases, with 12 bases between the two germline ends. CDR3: CSAVRTVSTDTQYF. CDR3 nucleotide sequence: TGCAGTGCTGTAAGGACGGTTAGCACAGATACGCAGTATTTT.

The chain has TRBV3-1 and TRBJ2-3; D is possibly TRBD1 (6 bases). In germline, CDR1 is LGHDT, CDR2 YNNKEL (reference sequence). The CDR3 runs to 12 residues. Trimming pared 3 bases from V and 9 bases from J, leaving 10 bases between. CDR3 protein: CASSQVTGTQYF. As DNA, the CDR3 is TGTGCCAGCAGCCAGGTAACAGGGACGCAGTATTTT.

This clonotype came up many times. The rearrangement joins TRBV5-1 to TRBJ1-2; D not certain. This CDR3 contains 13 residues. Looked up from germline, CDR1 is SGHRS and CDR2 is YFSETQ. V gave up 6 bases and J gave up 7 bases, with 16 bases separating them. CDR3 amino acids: CASTREGLGGYTF. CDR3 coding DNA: TGCGCCAGCACCAGAGAAGGGTTGGGTGGCTACACCTTC.

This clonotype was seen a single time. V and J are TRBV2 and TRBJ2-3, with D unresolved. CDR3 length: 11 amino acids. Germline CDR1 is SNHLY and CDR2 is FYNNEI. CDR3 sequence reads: CAISQGDTQYF. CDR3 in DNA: TGTGCAATATCCCAAGGGGATACGCAGTATTTT.

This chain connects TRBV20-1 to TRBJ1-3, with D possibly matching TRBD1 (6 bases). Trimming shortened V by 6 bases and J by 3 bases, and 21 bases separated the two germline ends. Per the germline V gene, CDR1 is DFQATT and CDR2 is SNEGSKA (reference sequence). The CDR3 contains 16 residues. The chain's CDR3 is CSASDRKRSDGNTIYF. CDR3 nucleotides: TGCAGTGCCAGCGACAGGAAACGGTCCGATGGAAACACCATATATTTT.

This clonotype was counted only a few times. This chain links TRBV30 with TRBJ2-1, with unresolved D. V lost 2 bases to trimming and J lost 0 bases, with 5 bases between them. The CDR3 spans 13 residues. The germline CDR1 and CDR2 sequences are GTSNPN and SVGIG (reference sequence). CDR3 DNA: TGTGCCTGGAGTTCTAGCTCCTACAATGAGCAGTTCTTC. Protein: CAWSSSSYNEQFF. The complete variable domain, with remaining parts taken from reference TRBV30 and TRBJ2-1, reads SQTIHQWPATLVQPVGSPLSLECTVEGTSNPNLYWYRQAAGRGLQLLFYSVGIGQISSEVPQNLSASRPQDRQFILSSKKLLLSDSGFYLCAWSSSSYNEQFFGPGTRLTVL.

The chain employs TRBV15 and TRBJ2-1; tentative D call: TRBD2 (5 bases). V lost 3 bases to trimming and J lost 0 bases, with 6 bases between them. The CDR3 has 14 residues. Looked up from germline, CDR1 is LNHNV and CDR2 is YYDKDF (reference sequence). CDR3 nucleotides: TGTGCCACCAGCAGTAGCGCCTCCTACAATGAGCAGTTCTTC. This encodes CATSSSASYNEQFF.

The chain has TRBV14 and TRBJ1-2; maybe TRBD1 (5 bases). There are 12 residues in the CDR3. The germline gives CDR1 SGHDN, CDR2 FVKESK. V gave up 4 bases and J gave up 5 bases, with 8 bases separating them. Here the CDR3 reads CASSPGAYGYTF. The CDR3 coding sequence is TGTGCCAGCAGCCCCGGGGCTTATGGCTACACCTTC. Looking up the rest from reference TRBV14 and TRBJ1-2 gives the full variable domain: EAGVTQFPSHSVIEKGQTVTLRCDPISGHDNLYWYRRVMGKEIKFLLHFVKESKQDESGMPNNRFLAERTGGTYSTLKVQPAELEDSGVYFCASSPGAYGYTFGSGTRLTVV.